A selection of T cell receptor beta chains follows, all from one sample in a study of brain T cells in children with intractable seizures. Assay used: immunoSEQ multiplex PCR; TCRdb lists only in-frame clones, some missing. The repertoire has roughly 80,000 clones, around 91% of them found once; the top ten carry around 24%. The specimen comprised peripheral blood, sampled at surgery. These receptors were collected from a girl aged 2 to 10 with Rasmussen encephalitis and intractable seizures. CDR3s include the opening cysteine and the closing phenylalanine or tryptophan. The D gene is left open where the match is weak. For some rows the clone size is stated as once, few or many, or as a class when expanded; others skip it.

>once|TRBJ2-7|.|TRBV3-1/TRBV3-2
TGTGCCAGCAGCCGTCGACGCGGAGTAATGGGCGAGCAGTACTTC
CASSRRRGVMGEQYF
>.|TRBJ2-7|TRBD1|TRBV2
TGTGCCAGCAGTCTTACAGGGGCCCCTGGCGAGCAGTACTTC
CASSLTGAPGEQYF
>.|TRBJ2-1|TRBD2|TRBV9
TGTGCCAGCAGCTTATCCCCGGGACTAGGTGACAATGAGCAGTTCTTC
CASSLSPGLGDNEQFF
>.|TRBJ2-1|TRBD2|TRBV12-3/TRBV12-4
TGTGCCAGCAGTTCTAGCGGAAATGAGCAGTTCTTC
CASSSSGNEQFF
>.|TRBJ2-1|.|TRBV14
TGTGCCAGCAGCCGCGGGGAGATAGCTGTCCCCTACAATGAGCAGTTCTTC
CASSRGEIAVPYNEQFF
>.|TRBJ1-5|.|TRBV20-1
TGCAGTGCTGGTGCCGGGACCCCCAATCAGCCCCAGCATTTT
CSAGAGTPNQPQHF
>.|TRBJ1-4|TRBD1|TRBV5-1
TGCGCCAGCAGCCTACAGGGGGCGGGAGAAAAACTGTTTTTT
CASSLQGAGEKLFF
>.|TRBJ2-1|.|TRBV28
TGTGCCAGCAGTTTAGTAGGGGGATCAAATGAGCAGTTCTTC
CASSLVGGSNEQFF
>.|TRBJ2-3|.|TRBV7-9
TGTGCCAGCAGCCCCCCTGCTTGGCCTCACAGGGATACGCAGTATTTT
CASSPPAWPHRDTQYF
>.|TRBJ1-2|TRBD1|TRBV27
TGTGCCAGCAGTTTTACAGGGGACTATGGCTACACCTTC
CASSFTGDYGYTF
>.|TRBJ2-7|TRBD2|TRBV7-2
TGTGCCAGCAGCCTTGGGACTAGGGCTGGCGAGCAGTACTTC
CASSLGTRAGEQYF
>.|TRBJ2-3|.|TRBV10-1
TGCGCCAGCAGTGAGTCACACGGACAGCTAGATACGCAGTATTTT
CASSESHGQLDTQYF
>.|TRBJ2-7|.|TRBV3-1/TRBV3-2
TGTGCCAGCAGCCAAGGCTTCGCCGGGGGTTCGTCCTACGAGCAGTACTTC
CASSQGFAGGSSYEQYF
>.|TRBJ1-4|.|TRBV4-1
TGCGCCAGCAGCCACAGGGAGAGGGAAAAACTGTTTTTT
CASSHREREKLFF
>.|TRBJ1-1|TRBD1|TRBV30
TGTGCCTGGGACAGGGATTATACTGAAGCTTTCTTT
CAWDRDYTEAFF
>once|TRBJ1-5|.|TRBV12-3/TRBV12-4
TGTGCCAGTAAAGGAGGCAGCAATCAGCCCCAGCATTTT
CASKGGSNQPQHF
>.|TRBJ2-7|.|TRBV5-1
TGCGCCAGCAGCTTGGCCTCCCCGGGTAGCGGCCCATCCTACGAGCAGTACTTC
CASSLASPGSGPSYEQYF
>.|TRBJ2-5|TRBD2|TRBV9
TGTGCCAGCAGTCTGGGACTAGCGGGAGCCCGGCGGGAGACCCAGTACTTC
CASSLGLAGARRETQYF
>.|TRBJ2-7|.|TRBV15
TGTGCCACCAGCAGAGAGGCAGGGGACTACGAGCAGTACTTC
CATSREAGDYEQYF
>.|TRBJ1-4|.|TRBV28
TGTGCCACCTGGGATGCAACTAATGAAAAACTGTTTTTT
CATWDATNEKLFF
>.|TRBJ1-5|.|TRBV24-1
TGTGCCACCAGTGATTTGGTGGGGGCGCCCCAGCATTTT
CATSDLVGAPQHF
>.|TRBJ1-5|.|TRBV6-1
TGTGCCAGCAGTGAACCAGCTCTTGGGCCGGCCCAGCATTTT
CASSEPALGPAQHF
>.|TRBJ2-1|.|TRBV19
TGTGCCTCCGGAACGGGCGGGGGCGCCTACAATGAGCAGTTCTTC
CASGTGGGAYNEQFF
>.|TRBJ2-6|.|TRBV5-1
TGCGCCAGCAGCTTGGCCGCAGGGTTGGGCTCTGGGGCCAACGTCCTGACTTTC
CASSLAAGLGSGANVLTF
>.|TRBJ2-4|TRBD1|TRBV19
TGTGCCAGTAGTAAAACAGGGGGCTTTGCCAAAAACATTCAGTACTTC
CASSKTGGFAKNIQYF
>.|TRBJ1-1|.|TRBV29-1
TGCAGCGTTGGACAGTTGTATGGCACTGAAGCTTTCTTT
CSVGQLYGTEAFF
>once|TRBJ2-7|.|TRBV2
TGTGCCAGCAGTGATTATGGTGGGACCTACGAGCAGTACTTC
CASSDYGGTYEQYF
>once|TRBJ2-6|.|TRBV29-1
TGCAGCGTTGAGGGGGTCGCCGGGGCCAACGTCCTGACTTTC
CSVEGVAGANVLTF
>once|TRBJ2-2|.|TRBV6-1
TGTGCCAGCAGTGAACGGCGACAGCTTAACACCGGGGAGCTGTTTTTT
CASSERRQLNTGELFF
>.|TRBJ2-3|TRBD1|TRBV19
TGTGCCAGCGGGACAGGGTGGACAGATACGCAGTATTTT
CASGTGWTDTQYF
>.|TRBJ2-2|TRBD1|TRBV7-8
TGTGCCAGCAGCTTAGGCTTAACAGGACAGGGTAACACCGGGGAGCTGTTTTTT
CASSLGLTGQGNTGELFF
>once|TRBJ2-1|.|TRBV7-6
TGTGCCAGCAGCTCTTACTCGGCTAGTGTCAATGAGCAGTTCTTC
CASSSYSASVNEQFF
>.|TRBJ2-5|TRBD1|TRBV7-3
TGTGCCAGCAGCCAACGGGCAGGGGGCGCAGAGACCCAGTACTTC
CASSQRAGGAETQYF
>.|TRBJ2-7|.|TRBV29-1
TGCAGCGCCGGACAGAGCATTTACGAGCAGTACTTC
CSAGQSIYEQYF
>once|TRBJ2-1|.|TRBV5-6
TGTGCCAGCAGCTTGGTCCGATTATCCTACAATGAGCAGTTCTTC
CASSLVRLSYNEQFF
>.|TRBJ1-2|TRBD1|TRBV27
TGTGCCAGCAGCCGGGACAGGGGAAACTATGGCTACACCTTC
CASSRDRGNYGYTF
>.|TRBJ2-5|TRBD2|TRBV4-1
TGCGCCAGCAGCCTCTGGGGGACTAGCGGGGGAAGGGAGACCCAGTACTTC
CASSLWGTSGGRETQYF
>.|TRBJ2-2|.|TRBV7-9
TGTGCCAGCAGACCCGCGGGATCCGGGGAGCTGTTTTTT
CASRPAGSGELFF
>.|TRBJ1-1|.|TRBV13
TGTGCCAGCAGCCTCAGGGACCTAATGAACACTGAAGCTTTCTTT
CASSLRDLMNTEAFF
>.|TRBJ1-1|TRBD1|TRBV11-2
TGTGCCAGCAGCGTGTATGGACAGGGGAGGACTGAAGCTTTCTTT
CASSVYGQGRTEAFF
>.|TRBJ2-1|.|TRBV9
TGTGCCAGCAGCCCCTCCGGCAGCGGTCCCTACAATGAGCAGTTCTTC
CASSPSGSGPYNEQFF
>once|TRBJ2-7|.|TRBV18
TGTGCCAGCTCACCAATGGCAGGGCGCTACGAGCAGTACTTC
CASSPMAGRYEQYF
>.|TRBJ1-1|.|TRBV2
TGTGCCAGCACCGAACGGGGCTTATTGAACACTGAAGCTTTCTTT
CASTERGLLNTEAFF
>.|TRBJ1-1|.|TRBV9
TGTGCCAGCAGCGTAGATATATTGAACACTGAAGCTTTCTTT
CASSVDILNTEAFF
>.|TRBJ1-1|TRBD1|TRBV4-1
TGCGCCAGCAGATCACCGGGACAGAGGACTGAAGCTTTCTTT
CASRSPGQRTEAFF
>once|TRBJ2-5|.|TRBV20-1
TGCAGTGCTGGGAGGGGGGAGACCCAGTACTTC
CSAGRGETQYF
>.|TRBJ2-3|.|TRBV2
TGTGCCAGCAGCTCAAGCGACGCAGATACGCAGTATTTT
CASSSSDADTQYF
>.|TRBJ2-7|.|TRBV2
TGTGCCAGCAGGGCGACAGACAAAGACGAGCAGTACTTC
CASRATDKDEQYF
>.|TRBJ1-2|.|TRBV28
TGTGCCAGCAGTTTGGGGGGGTCCTATGGCTACACCTTC
CASSLGGSYGYTF
>.|TRBJ2-1|TRBD2|TRBV19
TGTGCCAGTAGTATCAGCGGTCCTAGCGGGGCGTATGAGCAGTTCTTC
CASSISGPSGAYEQFF
>.|TRBJ2-1|TRBD1|TRBV23-1
TGCGCCAGCAGTCAAGGCTCGGACAGGGAAGCCTACAATGAGCAGTTCTTC
CASSQGSDREAYNEQFF
>.|TRBJ2-1|TRBD2|TRBV5-4
TGTGCCAGCAGCTTGGCTAGCGGAAATAGGGCTAATGAGCAGTTCTTC
CASSLASGNRANEQFF
>.|TRBJ2-7|.|TRBV7-9
TGTGCCAGCAGCTCCAGATACGAGCAGTACTTC
CASSSRYEQYF
>.|TRBJ2-1|.|TRBV24-1
TGTGCCACCAGTGAATCAGAGATATTCTCCTACAATGAGCAGTTCTTC
CATSESEIFSYNEQFF
>.|TRBJ2-5|.|TRBV29-1
TGCAGCGTCCAAAGGGGGGGGTCGAAGACCCAGTACTTC
CSVQRGGSKTQYF
>.|TRBJ1-5|.|TRBV18
TGTGCCAGCTCGCCGGGGGACGGGGGGTTTTTTTCCAATCAGCCCCAGCATTTT
CASSPGDGGFFSNQPQHF
>.|TRBJ1-5|.|TRBV7-9
TGTGCCAGCAGCTCAGGGAACAATCAGCCCCAGCATTTT
CASSSGNNQPQHF